This T cell receptor beta chain stems from a study of blood T cell repertoires in COVID-19. Turning to the study itself: PBMCs, B-cell-depleted T cells, or T cells provided the cDNA or gDNA that made up the material.

V was pared by 0 bases and J by 0 bases, with 11 bases of the junction left unmatched. CDR3 length equals 19 residues. Germline V gives CDR1 SGDLS, CDR2 YYNGEE. Participants, about 18 to 100 years old, spanned around 25 US areas. Cohorts were assigned according to the clinical history that participants reported. Clones were read by immunoSEQ multiplex PCR, and TCRdb kept only the in-frame ones, dropping some. The sample holds approximately 350,000 clones, roughly 87% seen once. This TCR was sampled from a woman aged 45 to 65 who had recovered from COVID-19. The sequencing input was PBMCs or T cells enriched from blood (not recorded which). The rearrangement uses TRBV9 and TRBJ1-3; 8 bases are shared with TRBD1. This CDR3 reads CASSVVGAGGPYSGNTIYF. The CDR3 region has the DNA TGTGCCAGCAGCGTAGTCGGGGCAGGGGGCCCGTACTCTGGAAACACCATATATTTT.